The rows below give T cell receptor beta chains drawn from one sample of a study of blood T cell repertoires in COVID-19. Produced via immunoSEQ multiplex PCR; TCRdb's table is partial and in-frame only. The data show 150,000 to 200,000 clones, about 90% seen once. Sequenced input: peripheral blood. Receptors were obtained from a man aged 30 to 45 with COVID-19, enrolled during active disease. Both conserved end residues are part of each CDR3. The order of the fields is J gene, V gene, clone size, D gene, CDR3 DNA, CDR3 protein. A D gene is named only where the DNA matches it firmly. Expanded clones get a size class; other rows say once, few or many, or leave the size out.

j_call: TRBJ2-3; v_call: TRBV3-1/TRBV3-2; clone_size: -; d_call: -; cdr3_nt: TGTGCCAGCAGCCAAGAAGGGGGTGCTACGCAGTATTTT; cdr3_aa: CASSQEGGATQYF
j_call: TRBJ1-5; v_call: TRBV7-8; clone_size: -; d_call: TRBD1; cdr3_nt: TGTGCCAGCAGCTTAGATCACAGGGGGCGAAGTCAGCCCCAGCATTTT; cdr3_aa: CASSLDHRGRSQPQHF
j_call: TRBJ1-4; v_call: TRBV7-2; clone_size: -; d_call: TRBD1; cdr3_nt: TGTGCCAGCAGCACCAGACAGGGAGCATGGGAAAAACTGTTTTTT; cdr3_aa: CASSTRQGAWEKLFF
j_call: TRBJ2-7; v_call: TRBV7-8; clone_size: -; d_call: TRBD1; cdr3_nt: TGTGCCAGCACCGCGTTGACAGGGCCTCGAGAGCAGTACTTC; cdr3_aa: CASTALTGPREQYF
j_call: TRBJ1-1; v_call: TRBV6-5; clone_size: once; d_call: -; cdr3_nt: TGTGCCAGCAGTTACTCCAGGGGCGAAGCTTTCTTT; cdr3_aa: CASSYSRGEAFF
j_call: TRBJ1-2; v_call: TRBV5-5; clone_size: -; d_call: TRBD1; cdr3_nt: TGTGCCAGCAGCTTGTCCCGATGGACAGGGGGCGACTATGGCTACACCTTC; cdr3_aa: CASSLSRWTGGDYGYTF
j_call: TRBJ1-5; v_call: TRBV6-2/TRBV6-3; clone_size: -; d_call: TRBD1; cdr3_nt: TGTGCCAGCAGTTCCGGGACAGGGGCCCTGTATAGCAATCAGCCCCAGCATTTT; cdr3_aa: CASSSGTGALYSNQPQHF
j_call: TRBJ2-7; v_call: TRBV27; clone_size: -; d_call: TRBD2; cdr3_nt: TGTGCCAGCAGCCGGACTAGCGGGGGGGCTCCGCCCTACGAGCAGTACTTC; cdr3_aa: CASSRTSGGAPPYEQYF
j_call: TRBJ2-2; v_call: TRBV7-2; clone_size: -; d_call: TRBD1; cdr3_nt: TGTGCCAGCAGCCTAACACCGGGACAGGCAACCGCCGGGGAGCTGTTTTTT; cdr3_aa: CASSLTPGQATAGELFF
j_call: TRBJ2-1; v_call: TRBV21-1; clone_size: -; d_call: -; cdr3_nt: TGTGCCAGCAGCGGGCGAGTTTACAATGAGCAGTTCTTC; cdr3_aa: CASSGRVYNEQFF
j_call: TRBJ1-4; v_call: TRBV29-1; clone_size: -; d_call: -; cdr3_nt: TGCAGCGTTGATATCAGTGATGAAAAACTGTTTTTT; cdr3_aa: CSVDISDEKLFF
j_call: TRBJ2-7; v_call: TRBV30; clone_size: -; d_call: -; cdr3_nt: TGTGCCTGGAGTAGAGGGGGGGACTCCTACGAGCAGTACTTC; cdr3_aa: CAWSRGGDSYEQYF
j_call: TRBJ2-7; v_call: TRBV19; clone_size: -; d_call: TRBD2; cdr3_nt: TGTGCCAGTAACAGCGGGAGAGCCCCCGAGCAGTACTTC; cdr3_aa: CASNSGRAPEQYF